Listed below are T cell receptor beta chains from one sample, sequenced in a study of blood T cell repertoires in COVID-19. The method was immunoSEQ multiplex PCR; TCRdb's version includes in-frame clones alone and lacks a portion of them. Counted here are about 160,000 clones, approximately 91% occurring once; the ten biggest clones make up about 2%. The sequenced sample consisted of peripheral blood. Every receptor here comes from a man in his late teens or twenties with acute or convalescent COVID-19. The CDR3 runs from the conserved cysteine through the conserved F or W. The D gene is left open where the match is weak. A clone size is listed for some rows: how often the clone was seen (once, few, many), or a class if it is expanded.

abundance: .
j_gene: TRBJ2-3
d_gene: TRBD2
v_gene: TRBV9
CDR3nt: TGTGCCAGCAGCCCGGGACTAGCGGGAGGGCCCGGGGATACGCAGTATTTT
CDR3aa: CASSPGLAGGPGDTQYF

abundance: .
j_gene: TRBJ2-2
d_gene: TRBD1
v_gene: TRBV19
CDR3nt: TGTGCCAGTAGTATCCGGGACAGGTTTTCAGTCGGGGAGCTGTTTTTT
CDR3aa: CASSIRDRFSVGELFF

abundance: .
j_gene: TRBJ2-3
d_gene: .
v_gene: TRBV5-1
CDR3nt: TGCGCCAGCAGCCTCAGGGGCGTGCGCACAGATACGCAGTATTTT
CDR3aa: CASSLRGVRTDTQYF

abundance: once
j_gene: TRBJ2-3
d_gene: TRBD2
v_gene: TRBV10-2
CDR3nt: TGCGCCAGCAGTTCGGGTGGGAGGGGTCCAGATACGCAGTATTTT
CDR3aa: CASSSGGRGPDTQYF

abundance: .
j_gene: TRBJ1-1
d_gene: .
v_gene: TRBV19
CDR3nt: TGTGCCAGTAGTAGGACAGCGAACACTGAAGCTTTCTTT
CDR3aa: CASSRTANTEAFF

abundance: .
j_gene: TRBJ1-1
d_gene: .
v_gene: TRBV24-1
CDR3nt: TGTGCCACCAGCCTAAGTGGGGCCACTGAAGCTTTCTTT
CDR3aa: CATSLSGATEAFF

abundance: .
j_gene: TRBJ1-2
d_gene: TRBD1
v_gene: TRBV4-1
CDR3nt: TGCGCCAGCAGCCGGGCGGGACAGGATAACTATGGCTACACCTTC
CDR3aa: CASSRAGQDNYGYTF

abundance: few
j_gene: TRBJ2-3
d_gene: TRBD2
v_gene: TRBV10-2
CDR3nt: TGCGCCAGCAGGCGGGAGAGCACAGATACGCAGTATTTT
CDR3aa: CASRRESTDTQYF

abundance: .
j_gene: TRBJ2-2
d_gene: TRBD2
v_gene: TRBV29-1
CDR3nt: TGCAGCGTTGGGGGACTAGCGAAGTCGGCCGGGGAGCTGTTTTTT
CDR3aa: CSVGGLAKSAGELFF

abundance: once
j_gene: TRBJ1-5
d_gene: .
v_gene: TRBV29-1
CDR3nt: TGCAGCGTTGGTACAGGGTATGAGCCCCAGCATTTT
CDR3aa: CSVGTGYEPQHF

abundance: .
j_gene: TRBJ1-2
d_gene: .
v_gene: TRBV9
CDR3nt: TGTGCCAGCAGCCCCCGAGGAAGCGGTTATGGCTACACCTTC
CDR3aa: CASSPRGSGYGYTF

abundance: .
j_gene: TRBJ2-3
d_gene: .
v_gene: TRBV7-9
CDR3nt: TGTGCCAGCAGCCAAGACACAGGGTTTGGTGATACGCAGTATTTT
CDR3aa: CASSQDTGFGDTQYF

abundance: .
j_gene: TRBJ2-7
d_gene: .
v_gene: TRBV11-3
CDR3nt: TGTGCCAGCAGCTTAGATTGGACGGGGGAGCAGTACTTC
CDR3aa: CASSLDWTGEQYF

abundance: .
j_gene: TRBJ2-3
d_gene: TRBD1
v_gene: TRBV5-1
CDR3nt: TGCGCCAGCAGCGAGGACAGGGGCCGCACAGATACGCAGTATTTT
CDR3aa: CASSEDRGRTDTQYF

abundance: once
j_gene: TRBJ1-5
d_gene: TRBD1
v_gene: TRBV27
CDR3nt: TGTGCCAGCAGCGACCGGGACAGGGGTAATCAGCCCCAGCATTTT
CDR3aa: CASSDRDRGNQPQHF

abundance: .
j_gene: TRBJ1-1
d_gene: TRBD1
v_gene: TRBV19
CDR3nt: TGTGCCAGTGGGACAGGAGGAGCTTTCTTT
CDR3aa: CASGTGGAFF

abundance: .
j_gene: TRBJ1-4
d_gene: .
v_gene: TRBV2
CDR3nt: TGTGCCAGCAGCGACAGTCCTAATGAAAAACTGTTTTTT
CDR3aa: CASSDSPNEKLFF

abundance: .
j_gene: TRBJ2-3
d_gene: TRBD2
v_gene: TRBV5-6
CDR3nt: TGTGCCAGCAGCTCGAAGACTAGCGGGGGTCTCACCCGCACAGATACGCAGTATTTT
CDR3aa: CASSSKTSGGLTRTDTQYF

abundance: .
j_gene: TRBJ1-6
d_gene: .
v_gene: TRBV21-1
CDR3nt: TGTGCCAGCAGCGAGGGAGCAGAGGGCTCCTATAATTCACCCCTCCACTTT
CDR3aa: CASSEGAEGSYNSPLHF

abundance: .
j_gene: TRBJ1-2
d_gene: TRBD1
v_gene: TRBV6-5
CDR3nt: TGTGCCAGCAGTCCAGACAGGGGCTATGGCTACACCTTC
CDR3aa: CASSPDRGYGYTF

abundance: .
j_gene: TRBJ2-1
d_gene: .
v_gene: TRBV29-1
CDR3nt: TGCAGCGTTGATCACAGGGTTAACAATGAGCAGTTCTTC
CDR3aa: CSVDHRVNNEQFF

abundance: .
j_gene: TRBJ2-3
d_gene: TRBD1
v_gene: TRBV24-1
CDR3nt: TGTGCCACCAGTGATCCGAGGGACAGGGGGTTTCCAGATACGCAGTATTTT
CDR3aa: CATSDPRDRGFPDTQYF

abundance: few
j_gene: TRBJ1-3
d_gene: .
v_gene: TRBV7-2
CDR3nt: TGTGCCAGCAGCTGGACAGTCTCTGGAAACACCATATATTTT
CDR3aa: CASSWTVSGNTIYF

abundance: .
j_gene: TRBJ1-1
d_gene: .
v_gene: TRBV21-1
CDR3nt: TGTGCCATCCTGCGGCGGGCCCCTCTGATGAACACTGAAGCTTTCTTT
CDR3aa: CAILRRAPLMNTEAFF

abundance: .
j_gene: TRBJ1-1
d_gene: TRBD1
v_gene: TRBV5-1
CDR3nt: TGCGCCAGCAGCACGGGACAGGAGACTGAAGCTTTCTTT
CDR3aa: CASSTGQETEAFF

abundance: .
j_gene: TRBJ2-2
d_gene: .
v_gene: TRBV15
CDR3nt: TGTGCCACCAGCAGAGGGCAGGGTAAAGGGGAGCTGTTTTTT
CDR3aa: CATSRGQGKGELFF

abundance: .
j_gene: TRBJ2-7
d_gene: .
v_gene: TRBV5-6
CDR3nt: TGTGCCAGCAGCTCCGGGGACGAGCAGTACTTC
CDR3aa: CASSSGDEQYF

abundance: .
j_gene: TRBJ2-7
d_gene: .
v_gene: TRBV27
CDR3nt: TGTGCCAGCAGTTTATCCGGACAGAACTACGAGCAGTACTTC
CDR3aa: CASSLSGQNYEQYF

abundance: .
j_gene: TRBJ2-1
d_gene: .
v_gene: TRBV5-1
CDR3nt: TGCGCCAGCAGCTTGGAGCCCTACAATGAGCAGTTCTTC
CDR3aa: CASSLEPYNEQFF

abundance: .
j_gene: TRBJ2-1
d_gene: .
v_gene: TRBV7-2
CDR3nt: TGTGCCAGCAGCTTAGTAAGCGGAGTGGGGTCCTACAATGAGCAGTTCTTC
CDR3aa: CASSLVSGVGSYNEQFF

abundance: .
j_gene: TRBJ1-2
d_gene: TRBD1
v_gene: TRBV6-5
CDR3nt: TGTGCCAGCAGAATCGGGACAGGCAACTATGGCTACACCTTC
CDR3aa: CASRIGTGNYGYTF

abundance: .
j_gene: TRBJ2-1
d_gene: .
v_gene: TRBV21-1
CDR3nt: TGTGCCAGCAGCCCTAGCCGAAGCTCCTACAATGAGCAGTTCTTC
CDR3aa: CASSPSRSSYNEQFF

abundance: .
j_gene: TRBJ1-5
d_gene: TRBD1
v_gene: TRBV4-1
CDR3nt: TGCGCCAGCAGCCAACCGACAGGGGATCAGCCCCAGCATTTT
CDR3aa: CASSQPTGDQPQHF

abundance: .
j_gene: TRBJ2-1
d_gene: TRBD2
v_gene: TRBV7-9
CDR3nt: TGTGCCAGCAGCTTAATAGGGACTATTGGGCAGTTCTTC
CDR3aa: CASSLIGTIGQFF

abundance: .
j_gene: TRBJ2-1
d_gene: TRBD2
v_gene: TRBV24-1
CDR3nt: TGTGCCACCAGGGGGAGGGCCGGGGATGAGCAGTTCTTC
CDR3aa: CATRGRAGDEQFF

abundance: .
j_gene: TRBJ2-3
d_gene: TRBD2
v_gene: TRBV11-3
CDR3nt: TGTGCCAGCTCTCCGGGACTAGACTCTGATACGCAGTATTTT
CDR3aa: CASSPGLDSDTQYF

abundance: once
j_gene: TRBJ2-7
d_gene: TRBD1
v_gene: TRBV11-2
CDR3nt: TGTGCCAGCAGCCTAGTGGGACAGGTCGAGCAGTACTTC
CDR3aa: CASSLVGQVEQYF

abundance: .
j_gene: TRBJ1-4
d_gene: .
v_gene: TRBV5-5
CDR3nt: TGTGCCAGCAGCCCGGACAGAAGAAATGAAAAACTGTTTTTT
CDR3aa: CASSPDRRNEKLFF

abundance: .
j_gene: TRBJ1-2
d_gene: .
v_gene: TRBV19
CDR3nt: TGTGCCAGTAGTACCAGGGCAGCCTATGGCTACACCTTC
CDR3aa: CASSTRAAYGYTF

abundance: .
j_gene: TRBJ1-1
d_gene: .
v_gene: TRBV6-2/TRBV6-3
CDR3nt: TGTGCCAGCAGCCCCGAGGCTATCCAAGCTTTCTTT
CDR3aa: CASSPEAIQAFF

abundance: .
j_gene: TRBJ1-6
d_gene: .
v_gene: TRBV30
CDR3nt: TGTGCCTGGAGAAACAGGGCAAGGGATAATTCACCCCTCCACTTT
CDR3aa: CAWRNRARDNSPLHF

abundance: .
j_gene: TRBJ1-4
d_gene: .
v_gene: TRBV7-8
CDR3nt: TGTGCCAGCAGCTTAGAAGGGGAAGCTAATGAAAAACTGTTTTTT
CDR3aa: CASSLEGEANEKLFF

abundance: .
j_gene: TRBJ2-1
d_gene: .
v_gene: TRBV9
CDR3nt: TGTGCCAGCAGCGTTCAGGGAAATGAGCAGTTCTTC
CDR3aa: CASSVQGNEQFF

abundance: .
j_gene: TRBJ2-2
d_gene: .
v_gene: TRBV5-1
CDR3nt: TGCGCCAGCAGCTTAGGGGGGGACCTCACCGGGGAGCTGTTTTTT
CDR3aa: CASSLGGDLTGELFF

abundance: once
j_gene: TRBJ2-1
d_gene: .
v_gene: TRBV10-2
CDR3nt: TGCGCCAGCAGTGATATTGGAGGGCAGTTCTTC
CDR3aa: CASSDIGGQFF

abundance: .
j_gene: TRBJ1-1
d_gene: TRBD1
v_gene: TRBV24-1
CDR3nt: TGTGCCACCAGGGGGACAGGGAAGAACACTGAAGCTTTCTTT
CDR3aa: CATRGTGKNTEAFF

abundance: .
j_gene: TRBJ2-5
d_gene: TRBD2
v_gene: TRBV9
CDR3nt: TGTGCCAGCAGCGTAAACACGGGAGGGCCCGGGGAGACCCAGTACTTC
CDR3aa: CASSVNTGGPGETQYF

abundance: .
j_gene: TRBJ2-2
d_gene: TRBD2
v_gene: TRBV3-1/TRBV3-2
CDR3nt: TGTGCCAGCAGCCAAGATCTGGCGGGCGGGAGCACCGGGGAGCTGTTTTTT
CDR3aa: CASSQDLAGGSTGELFF

abundance: .
j_gene: TRBJ1-4
d_gene: .
v_gene: TRBV14
CDR3nt: TGTGCCAGCAGCCAGAAATGGGGAGATGAAAAACTGTTTTTT
CDR3aa: CASSQKWGDEKLFF

abundance: .
j_gene: TRBJ1-2
d_gene: TRBD1
v_gene: TRBV2
CDR3nt: TGTGCCAGCAGCGTCGGACAGGGGAACTATGGCTACACCTTC
CDR3aa: CASSVGQGNYGYTF

abundance: once
j_gene: TRBJ2-5
d_gene: .
v_gene: TRBV13
CDR3nt: TGTGCCAGCAGCCCGGGACTTCGGGAGACCCAGTACTTC
CDR3aa: CASSPGLRETQYF

abundance: .
j_gene: TRBJ2-1
d_gene: TRBD2
v_gene: TRBV5-1
CDR3nt: TGCGCCAGCAGCCGGACTAGCGGGATTCGGGTTGAGCAGTTCTTC
CDR3aa: CASSRTSGIRVEQFF

abundance: .
j_gene: TRBJ1-2
d_gene: .
v_gene: TRBV27
CDR3nt: TGTGCCAGCAGTTTTCACGGACGGGGGGATAACTATGGCTACACCTTC
CDR3aa: CASSFHGRGDNYGYTF

abundance: .
j_gene: TRBJ2-2
d_gene: TRBD1
v_gene: TRBV5-6
CDR3nt: TGTGCCAGCAGCTTCCCAGGGGGCCCGGTGACGGCCGGGGAGCTGTTTTTT
CDR3aa: CASSFPGGPVTAGELFF

abundance: once
j_gene: TRBJ1-6
d_gene: .
v_gene: TRBV12-3/TRBV12-4
CDR3nt: TGTGCCACCAGGAGGAGGGGAGATTCACCCCTCCACTTT
CDR3aa: CATRRRGDSPLHF

abundance: .
j_gene: TRBJ2-2
d_gene: TRBD2
v_gene: TRBV18
CDR3nt: TGTGCCAGCTCACCGCCGGGGGGGAGATTCACCGGGGAGCTGTTTTTT
CDR3aa: CASSPPGGRFTGELFF